The clone carrying this TCR beta chain was detected only once. Its antigen is not identified. Profiled with immunoSEQ multiplex PCR; TCRdb holds only in-frame clones, not every one. The table has 30,000 to 40,000 clones, 81% seen once. This specimen comes from a study of OX40 agonist ivuxolimab in advanced cancers. The study, taken as a whole, reports: Expansion of clones was among the lowest in partial responders at 0.1-3.0 mg/kg.

It was autoimmune disease history or systemic immunosuppression that excluded patients. The CDR3 covers 12 residues. The V end was cut by 5 bases, the J end by 5 bases, with 9 bases between. Germline V gene sequence: CDR1 LGHNA, CDR2 YNFKEQ. The sample here was CD4+ or CD8+ T cells sorted from blood, taken in a trial of the OX40 agonist ivuxolimab. The receptor comes from an adult with an advanced solid tumor such as melanoma, head and neck, liver or kidney cancer. This sequence joins TRBV4-2 and TRBJ1-1; D uncertain. CDR3 in DNA: TGTGCCAGCAGCTCCGAGGGAACTGAAGCTTTCTTT. It specifies CASSSEGTEAFF.